Each of the 21 T cell receptor beta chains below was sequenced from the same sample in a study of CD8 T cells in Susac syndrome. With random hexamers, 0.5 to 1 ug RNA was reverse transcribed. TCRdb recomputed calls from the immunoSEQ multiplex PCR reads with MiXCR, one row per CDR3 protein. The profile shows more than 200,000 distinct CDR3 sequences, over 85% of them singletons. Sequenced: CD4+ T cells from PBMCs. The receptors shown here come from a human donor with multiple sclerosis.

J is TRBJ1-4 and V is TRBV3-1, with D possibly TRBD1 on 6 matching bases. The CDR3 runs to 14 residues. The V end lost 3 bases, the J end lost 2 bases, and 7 bases lay between the germline ends. Germline assignment: CDR1 LGHDT and CDR2 YNNKEL (reference sequence). The CDR3 protein is CASSHGGTNEKLFF. The CDR3 coding sequence is TGTGCCAGCAGCCACGGGGGCACTAATGAAAAACTGTTTTTT.

This chain uses TRBV5-1 with TRBJ2-7; D call uncertain. V was pared by 4 bases and J by 3 bases, with 8 bases between. The CDR3 contains 12 residues. From germline, CDR1 is SGHRS and CDR2 YFSETQ. The CDR3 sequence: CASSIANYEQYF. The CDR3 DNA follows: TGCGCCAGCAGCATCGCCAACTACGAGCAGTACTTC.

The J gene is TRBJ1-2, the V gene TRBV15; D is perhaps TRBD1 (5 bases). Germline V lookup: CDR1 LNHNV, CDR2 YYDKDF (reference sequence). The CDR3 length is 15 residues. V was clipped by 3 bases and J by 8 bases, with 19 bases between them. The CDR3 DNA reads as TGTGCCACCAGCAGGTCGGGGGGGATCGGAGGCGGCTACACCTTC. It translates to CATSRSGGIGGGYTF. Full variable domain (remainder filled in from reference TRBV15 and TRBJ1-2): DAMVIQNPRYQVTQFGKPVTLSCSQTLNHNVMYWYQQKSSQAPKLLFHYYDKDFNNEADTPDNFQSRRPNTSFCFLDIRSPGLGDTAMYLCATSRSGGIGGGYTFGSGTRLTVV.

This chain connects TRBV5-4 to TRBJ1-2, with 9 bases aligning to TRBD1. V lost 4 bases to trimming and J lost 7 bases; unmatched junction nucleotides: 5. The germline gives CDR1 SGHNT, CDR2 YYREEE (reference sequence). This CDR3 comprises 13 residues. The chain's CDR3 is CASSVGTGFGYTF. CDR3 nucleotide sequence: TGTGCCAGCAGCGTCGGGACAGGGTTTGGCTACACCTTC.

V is TRBV5-4 and J is TRBJ2-1; D may be TRBD2 (6 bases). The germline V gene encodes CDR1 SGHNT and CDR2 YYREEE (reference sequence). This CDR3 region has 13 residues. V was pared by 3 bases and J by 6 bases, with 10 bases between. The CDR3 region is CASSSYGGNEQFF. The DNA for the CDR3 is TGTGCCAGCAGCTCTTACGGGGGCAATGAGCAGTTCTTC.

V is TRBV7-2 and J is TRBJ1-1; a weak D match, TRBD1 (5 bases). V lost 3 bases and J lost 4, with 15 bases in between. Germline-derived CDR1 and CDR2 are SGHTA and FQGNSA. The CDR3 consists of 15 residues. The CDR3 DNA reads as TGTGCCAGCAGCTTTACCGGGGCTAAGGGCACTGAAGCTTTCTTT. It translates to CASSFTGAKGTEAFF.

J is TRBJ2-2 and V is TRBV6-2 or TRBV6-3, with D perhaps assigned TRBD1 or TRBD2 (5 bases each). Trimming shortened V by 0 bases and J by 2 bases, and 13 bases separated the two germline ends. The CDR3 spans 17 residues. CDR1 is MNHEY and CDR2 is SVGEGT in the germline V gene. CDR3 DNA sequence: TGTGCCAGCAGTTACTCGCGAGGGGACGGAAACACCGGGGAGCTGTTTTTT. Its translation is CASSYSRGDGNTGELFF.

This chain joins TRBV7-3 and TRBJ2-7; D not resolved. Germline values: CDR1 SGHTA, CDR2 FQGTGA. The CDR3 is made up of 13 amino acids. V was trimmed by 1 base and J by 0 bases, leaving 4 bases between them. The CDR3 sequence: CASSLMPSYEQYF. As DNA, the CDR3 is TGTGCCAGCAGCTTAATGCCCTCCTACGAGCAGTACTTC.

The V call is TRBV5-1, the J call TRBJ2-2, with 8 bases aligning to TRBD2. Germline values: CDR1 SGHRS, CDR2 YFSETQ. The V segment lost 3 bases and the J segment 3 bases; nucleotides outside the gene matches: 4. This CDR3 has 15 amino acids. CDR3 DNA: TGCGCCAGCAGCTACGGGGGGGTAGACACCGGGGAGCTGTTTTTT. Encoded protein: CASSYGGVDTGELFF.

This chain connects TRBV10-3 to TRBJ2-3; 7 bases agree with TRBD2. The germline CDR1 and CDR2 sequences are ENHRY and SYGVKD. CDR3 length: 14 amino acids. J gave up 6 bases and V 3 bases, and 6 bases lay outside the gene matches. CDR3 sequence: CAISDVLGGDTQYF. CDR3 nucleotides: TGTGCCATCAGTGATGTCTTGGGGGGGGATACGCAGTATTTT.

This clonotype occurred once. The V gene is TRBV12-3 or TRBV12-4, the J gene TRBJ2-1; D is possibly TRBD1 (5 bases). Trimming stripped 0 bases from V and 6 bases from J, with 12 bases between. The CDR3 extends over 15 amino acids. In nucleotides, the CDR3 is TGTGCCAGCAGTTTAGCGAGGCCTGGGGCCAATGAGCAGTTCTTC. Translated: CASSLARPGANEQFF.

As DNA, the CDR3 is TGTGCCAGCAGTTGGGGACAGGATGAAAAACTGTTTTTT. Amino acids: CASSWGQDEKLFF. The rearrangement links TRBV12-3 or TRBV12-4 to TRBJ1-4, with 8 bases aligning to TRBD1. J was trimmed by 6 bases and V by 4 bases; bases with no gene match: 1. This CDR3 has 13 residues.

The V call is TRBV7-7, the J call TRBJ2-7; 9 positions match TRBD2. CDR1 is SSHAT and CDR2 is FNYEAQ in the germline V gene (reference sequence). With 5 bases clipped from V and 5 bases from J, the junction kept 16 bases outside the gene matches. This CDR3 is 17 amino acids long. CDR3 DNA sequence: TGTGCCAGCAGCCCAAAGCCCGGGACTAGCCAACGGGACGAGCAGTACTTC. Translation: CASSPKPGTSQRDEQYF.

This chain connects TRBV28 to TRBJ1-2, with D perhaps matching TRBD1 (5 bases). Trimming left V 6 bases short and J 3 bases short, with 23 bases between. CDR1 is MDHEN, CDR2 SYDVKM, per germline. The CDR3 consists of 17 residues. In DNA form, the CDR3 reads TGTGCCAGCAGAAGGGCACGCGGCCGGACCAGGGACTATGGCTACACCTTC. Its protein product is CASRRARGRTRDYGYTF.

V and J are TRBV5-1 and TRBJ2-3; 8 bases are shared with TRBD2. Germline assignment: CDR1 SGHRS and CDR2 YFSETQ. The CDR3 is 16 residues long. V gave up 1 base and J gave up 1 base; unmatched junction bases: 5. The CDR3 sequence is CASSLQAGARTDTQYF. The CDR3 bases are TGCGCCAGCAGCTTGCAAGCGGGGGCCCGCACAGATACGCAGTATTTT.

This chain connects TRBV25-1 to TRBJ1-4; D unclear. Germline V CDR1 and CDR2: MGHDK, SYGVNS. The CDR3 is made up of 15 amino acids. The V end was cut by 1 base, the J end by 6 bases, with 12 bases between. CDR3 region: CASSEFGPLDEKLFF. CDR3 coding DNA: TGTGCCAGCAGTGAATTTGGGCCGCTGGATGAAAAACTGTTTTTT.

The rearrangement links TRBV19 to TRBJ2-3, with no clear D. Looked up from germline, CDR1 is LNHDA and CDR2 is SQIVND (reference sequence). The CDR3 extends over 17 amino acids. Trimming stripped 1 base from V and 3 bases from J, with 17 bases between. CDR3 sequence reads: CASSIGLGALGTDTQYF. In DNA form, the CDR3 reads TGTGCCAGTAGTATAGGCCTCGGTGCGTTGGGGACAGATACGCAGTATTTT. The full variable domain, with the rest looked up from reference TRBV19 and TRBJ2-3, is DGGITQSPKYLFRKEGQNVTLSCEQNLNHDAMYWYRQDPGQGLRLIYYSQIVNDFQKGDIAEGYSVSREKKESFPLTVTSAQKNPTAFYLCASSIGLGALGTDTQYFGPGTRLTVL.

The V call is TRBV5-1, the J call TRBJ2-3, with unresolved D. The germline V and J ends were trimmed by 0 bases and 2 bases, with 7 bases remaining between them. CDR1 is SGHRS, CDR2 YFSETQ, per germline. This CDR3 contains 14 residues. CDR3 sequence reads: CASSLGLYTDTQYF. CDR3 nucleotide sequence: TGCGCCAGCAGCTTGGGTCTCTACACAGATACGCAGTATTTT.

The chain couples TRBV5-4 to TRBJ2-3; 10 bases map to TRBD2. This CDR3 is built from 16 residues. Germline-derived CDR1 and CDR2 are SGHNT and YYREEE (reference sequence). V shed 0 bases, J shed 4 bases, and the junction held 5 bases outside the gene matches. The CDR3 is CASSLEVAGGSDTQYF. DNA of the CDR3: TGTGCCAGCAGCTTGGAGGTAGCGGGAGGATCAGATACGCAGTATTTT.

The chain employs TRBV18 and TRBJ2-1; the match to TRBD1 covers 8 bases. The V gene's germline CDR1 is KGHSH and CDR2 LQKENI. The CDR3 sequence is 17 residues long. Germline trimming cut 0 bases from V and 3 bases from J; bases unmatched to any gene: 7. CDR3 region: CASSPPRAGGNYNEQFF. The CDR3 bases are TGTGCCAGCTCACCACCTCGCGCAGGGGGCAACTACAATGAGCAGTTCTTC.

This clonotype was seen a single time. V and J are TRBV29-1 and TRBJ1-2; 11 nucleotides match TRBD1. Trimming removed 4 bases from V and 4 bases from J; junction bases left unmatched: 5. Per germline, CDR1 SQVTM and CDR2 ANQGSEA. The CDR3 totals 14 residues. The CDR3 DNA sequence: TGCAGCGTTGGACGGACAGGGGGCAGCTATGGCTACACCTTC. Protein sequence: CSVGRTGGSYGYTF.